This T cell receptor (beta chain) was found in a study of blood T cell repertoires in COVID-19 (dated by TCRdb to the early 2020s). Regarding the study in general: Samples covering the acute and convalescent phases of COVID-19 were provided by collaborators in the United States, Italy and Spain. The material from the prospective study consisted of cDNA or gDNA derived from T cells, B-cell-depleted T cells, or PBMCs. The dataset comprised deeply sampled blood TCRbeta repertoires from subjects exposed to, actively infected with, or recovered from COVID-19. The repertoires were released in a freely available public database meant as a resource for research on the immune response to SARS-CoV-2. The samples were drawn from two sources: the first 160 participants of the ongoing ImmuneRACE study, and 950 to 1,500 subjects contributed by 6 global collaborators. Nearly every sample came with metadata listing a de-identified subject ID, COVID-19 status, age in years and sex. HLA class I and class II types, where available, came from metadata supplied by the sample provider rather than from assay-based typing. General study outcomes and caveats: The amount of clinical and demographic metadata varied by source and participant and was provided uncurated.

As to this clone: Its antigen is not yet known. No per-base quality is available; no much larger clone lies one base away.

TCRbeta CDR3 regions were amplified from genomic DNA using the immunoSEQ Assay, a bias-controlled multiplex PCR. On the study's bioinformatics: Within the assay, amplification of reference gene primers was used to estimate how many nucleated cells each sample contained. To quantify the absolute abundance of each unique TCRbeta CDR3 rearrangement, sequence reads were collapsed and filtered. For each sample, productive Simpson clonality was calculated by taking the square root of Simpson's diversity index across productive rearrangements. TCRdb's version of the immuneACCESS table is confined to in-frame rearrangements and falls short of the full clone set. An unresolved V gene accounts for under half of the shortfall where checked; the remainder is of unknown origin. The V and J calls and the clone size are those of that table, but D and trimming were determined from the DNA. Here the sample has about 250,000 clones; about 91% occur a single time. The ten most abundant clones make up around 6.3% of the sample.

One collaborating source in Seattle enrolled patients while the patients were actively infected and followed the patients over time throughout the course of disease. Whole blood was collected in K2EDTA tubes by collaborating institutions according to the institutions' own protocols. For TCRbeta analysis, collaborator samples were shipped as frozen whole blood, as isolated PBMCs, or as DNA extracted from either sample type. CDR1 is given as MGHRA and CDR2 as YSYEKL, both from the germline V gene. Including cysteine and phenylalanine, the CDR3 has 16 amino acids. The kept DNA is CDR3 alone, 48 bases in frame from the first base. Unmatched junction bases come to 5, with V trimmed by 3 bases and J by 0 bases.

The rearranged chain carries TRBV4-1 and TRBJ1-3, with TRBD1 identical over 7 junction bases. The specimen sequenced was peripheral blood. The sequence came from a woman aged 30 to 39 with COVID-19, enrolled during active disease. The DNA sequence is given as TGCGCCAGCAGCCAGTTCGGACAGGACTCTGGAAACACCATATATTTT. This is translated as CASSQFGQDSGNTIYF.